This T cell receptor beta chain emerged from a study of CD8 T cells in ankylosing spondylitis. Findings of the study overall: There were earlier reports of some motif variants in reactive arthritis synovial fluid and blood.

In its sample, this clonotype was seen many times. Its target is not known. V was clipped by 1 base and J by 4 bases, with 19 bases between them. The germline V gene encodes CDR1 LGHDT and CDR2 YNNKEL (reference sequence). CDR3 length: 18 residues. Quantitative molecular-barcoded 5'-RACE generated the TCR beta libraries. Using its own MiXCR run on the 5' RACE reads, TCRdb lists one record per CDR3 protein. The sample lists 250,000 or so distinct CDR3 sequences, under 30% occurring once. This rearrangement joins TRBV3-1 to TRBJ1-4, with D uncertain. The source is a male donor with ankylosing spondylitis or in good health (not recorded which). Sequenced: blood, either unsorted or a sorted T cell fraction (not recorded which). The CDR3 sequence: CASSQGTLGRRDNEKLFF. Written as DNA, the CDR3 is TGTGCCAGCAGCCAAGGGACCCTCGGCAGACGGGATAATGAAAAACTGTTTTTT.